This TCR beta chain was recovered during a study of Graves' ophthalmopathy and Graves' hyperthyroidism. Across the whole study: There was a collection of peripheral blood at initial diagnosis, before any treatment.

Investigators amplified TCR beta CDR3 regions from RNA transcripts. RT-PCR was first run with HTBI primers, then multiplex PCR in a second round. TCRdb ran MiXCR on the multiplex PCR reads and lists one entry per CDR3 protein. The sample holds approximately 460,000 distinct CDR3 sequences, approximately 15% seen once. This CDR3 comprises 13 residues. From germline, CDR1 is GTSNPN and CDR2 SVGIG (reference sequence). Trimming shortened V by 1 base and J by 3 bases, and 9 bases separated the two germline ends. Study-wide results and limits: The authors also found most expanded thyroid clonotypes above 0.001 frequency in blood.

This clonotype came up many times. As yet, its antigen is unknown. J is TRBJ2-5 and V is TRBV30; D call uncertain. Sequenced sample: blood. This sequence was found in a woman aged 25 to 39 with Graves' ophthalmopathy. CDR3: CAWSGPLKETQYF. The DNA for the CDR3 is TGTGCCTGGAGTGGACCCTTGAAAGAGACCCAGTACTTC.